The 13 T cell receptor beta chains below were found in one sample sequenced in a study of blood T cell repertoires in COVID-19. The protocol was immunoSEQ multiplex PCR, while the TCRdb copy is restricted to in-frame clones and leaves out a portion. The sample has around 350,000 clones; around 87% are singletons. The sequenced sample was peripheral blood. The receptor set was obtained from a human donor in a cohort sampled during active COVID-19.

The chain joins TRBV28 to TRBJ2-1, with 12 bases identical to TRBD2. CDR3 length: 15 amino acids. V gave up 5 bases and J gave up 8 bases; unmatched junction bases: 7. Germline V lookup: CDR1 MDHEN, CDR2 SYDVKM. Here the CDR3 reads CASSPLAGGPDEQFF. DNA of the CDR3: TGTGCCAGCAGTCCCCTAGCGGGAGGGCCGGATGAGCAGTTCTTC.

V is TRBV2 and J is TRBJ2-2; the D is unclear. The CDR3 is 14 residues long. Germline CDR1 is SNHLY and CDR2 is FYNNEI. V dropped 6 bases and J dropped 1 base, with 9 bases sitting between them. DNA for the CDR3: TGTGCCAGCAGGAGTCACAGGAACACCGGGGAGCTGTTTTTT. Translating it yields CASRSHRNTGELFF.

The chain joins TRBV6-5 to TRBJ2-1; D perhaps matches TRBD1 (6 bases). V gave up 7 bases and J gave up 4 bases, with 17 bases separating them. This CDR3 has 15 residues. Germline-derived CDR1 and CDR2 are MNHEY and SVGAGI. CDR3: CASNPRQDSYNEQFF. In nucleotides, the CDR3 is TGTGCCAGCAACCCTAGGCAGGACAGTTACAATGAGCAGTTCTTC.

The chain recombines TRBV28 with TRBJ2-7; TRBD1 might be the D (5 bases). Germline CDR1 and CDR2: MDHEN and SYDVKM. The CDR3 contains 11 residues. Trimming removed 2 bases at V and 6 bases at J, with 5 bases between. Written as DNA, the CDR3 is TGTGCCAGCAGTTTAAGGGGCGAGCAGTACTTC. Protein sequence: CASSLRGEQYF.

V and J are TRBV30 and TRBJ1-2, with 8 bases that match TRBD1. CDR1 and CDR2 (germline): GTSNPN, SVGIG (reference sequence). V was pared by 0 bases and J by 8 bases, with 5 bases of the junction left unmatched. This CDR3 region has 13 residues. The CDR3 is CAWSVGQGVGYTF. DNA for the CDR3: TGTGCCTGGAGTGTCGGACAGGGAGTCGGCTACACCTTC. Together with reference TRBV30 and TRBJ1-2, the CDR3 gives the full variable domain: SQTIHQWPATLVQPVGSPLSLECTVEGTSNPNLYWYRQAAGRGLQLLFYSVGIGQISSEVPQNLSASRPQDRQFILSSKKLLLSDSGFYLCAWSVGQGVGYTFGSGTRLTVV.

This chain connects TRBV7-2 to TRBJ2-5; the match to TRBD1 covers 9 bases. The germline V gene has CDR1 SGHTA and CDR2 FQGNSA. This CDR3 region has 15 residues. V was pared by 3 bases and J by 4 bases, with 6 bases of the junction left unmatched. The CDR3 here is CASSFDRGMGETQYF. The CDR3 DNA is TGTGCCAGCAGCTTTGACAGGGGGATGGGAGAGACCCAGTACTTC.

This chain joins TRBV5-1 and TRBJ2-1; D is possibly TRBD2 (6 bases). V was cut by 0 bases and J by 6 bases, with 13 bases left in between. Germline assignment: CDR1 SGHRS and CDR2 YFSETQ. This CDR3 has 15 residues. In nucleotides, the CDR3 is TGCGCCAGCAGCTTGGTATCTAGCGAGAGCAATGAGCAGTTCTTC. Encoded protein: CASSLVSSESNEQFF.

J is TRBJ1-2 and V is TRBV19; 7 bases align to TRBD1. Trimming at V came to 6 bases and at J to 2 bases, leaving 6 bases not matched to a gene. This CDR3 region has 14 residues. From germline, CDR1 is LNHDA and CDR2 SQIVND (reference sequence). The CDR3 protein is CASRRRGGNYGYTF. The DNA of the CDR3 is TGTGCCAGTAGAAGGAGAGGGGGCAACTATGGCTACACCTTC.

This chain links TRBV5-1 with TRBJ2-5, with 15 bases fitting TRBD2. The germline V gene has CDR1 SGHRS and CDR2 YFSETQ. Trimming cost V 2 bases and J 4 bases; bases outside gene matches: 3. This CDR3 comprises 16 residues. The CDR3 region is CASSFGTSGRPETQYF. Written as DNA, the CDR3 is TGCGCCAGCAGCTTTGGGACTAGCGGGAGGCCAGAGACCCAGTACTTC.

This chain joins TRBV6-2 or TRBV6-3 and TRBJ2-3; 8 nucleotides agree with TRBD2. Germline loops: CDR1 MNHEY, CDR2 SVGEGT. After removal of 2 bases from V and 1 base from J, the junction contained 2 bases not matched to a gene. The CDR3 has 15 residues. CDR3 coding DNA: TGTGCCAGCAGTTACGCGACTAGCGGCACAGATACGCAGTATTTT. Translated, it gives CASSYATSGTDTQYF.

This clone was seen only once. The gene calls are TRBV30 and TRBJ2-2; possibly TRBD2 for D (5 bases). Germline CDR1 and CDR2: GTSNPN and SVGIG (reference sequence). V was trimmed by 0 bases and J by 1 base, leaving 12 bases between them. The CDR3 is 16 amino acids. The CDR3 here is CAWSVRGQKNTGELFF. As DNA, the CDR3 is TGTGCCTGGAGTGTACGAGGGCAGAAGAACACCGGGGAGCTGTTTTTT.

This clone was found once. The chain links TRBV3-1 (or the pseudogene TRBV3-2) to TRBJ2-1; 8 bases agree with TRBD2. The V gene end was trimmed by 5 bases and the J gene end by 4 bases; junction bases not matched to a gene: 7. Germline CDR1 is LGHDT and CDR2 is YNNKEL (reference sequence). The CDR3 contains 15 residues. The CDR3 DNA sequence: TGTGCCAGCAGCAGTAGCGGGACTTATTACAATGAGCAGTTCTTC. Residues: CASSSSGTYYNEQFF.

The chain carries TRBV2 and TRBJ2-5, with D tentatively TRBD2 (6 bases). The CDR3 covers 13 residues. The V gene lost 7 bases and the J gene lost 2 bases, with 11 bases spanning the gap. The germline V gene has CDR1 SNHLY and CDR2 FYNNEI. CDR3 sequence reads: CASTRGGQETQYF. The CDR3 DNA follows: TGTGCCAGCACTAGGGGAGGTCAAGAGACCCAGTACTTC.